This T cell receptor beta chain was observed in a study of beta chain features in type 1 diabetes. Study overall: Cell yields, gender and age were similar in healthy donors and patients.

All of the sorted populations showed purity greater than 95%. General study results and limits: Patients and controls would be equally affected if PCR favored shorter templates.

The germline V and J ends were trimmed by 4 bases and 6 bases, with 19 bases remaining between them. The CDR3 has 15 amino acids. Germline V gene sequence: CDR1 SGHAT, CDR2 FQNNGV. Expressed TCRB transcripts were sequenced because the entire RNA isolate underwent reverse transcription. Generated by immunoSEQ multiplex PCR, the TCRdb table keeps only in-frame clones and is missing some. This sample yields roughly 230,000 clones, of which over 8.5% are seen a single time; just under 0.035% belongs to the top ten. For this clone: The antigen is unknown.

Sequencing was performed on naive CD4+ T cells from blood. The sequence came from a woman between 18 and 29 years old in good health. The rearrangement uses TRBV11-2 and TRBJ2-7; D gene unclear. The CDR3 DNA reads TGTGCCAGCAGCTCCCTGATGGCTACGTCAGGCGAGCAGTACTTC. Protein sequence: CASSSLMATSGEQYF. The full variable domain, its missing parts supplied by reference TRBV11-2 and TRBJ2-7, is EAGVAQSPRYKIIEKRQSVAFWCNPISGHATLYWYQQILGQGPKLLIQFQNNGVVDDSQLPKDRFSAERLKGVDSTLKIQPAKLEDSAVYLCASSSLMATSGEQYFGPGTRLTVT.